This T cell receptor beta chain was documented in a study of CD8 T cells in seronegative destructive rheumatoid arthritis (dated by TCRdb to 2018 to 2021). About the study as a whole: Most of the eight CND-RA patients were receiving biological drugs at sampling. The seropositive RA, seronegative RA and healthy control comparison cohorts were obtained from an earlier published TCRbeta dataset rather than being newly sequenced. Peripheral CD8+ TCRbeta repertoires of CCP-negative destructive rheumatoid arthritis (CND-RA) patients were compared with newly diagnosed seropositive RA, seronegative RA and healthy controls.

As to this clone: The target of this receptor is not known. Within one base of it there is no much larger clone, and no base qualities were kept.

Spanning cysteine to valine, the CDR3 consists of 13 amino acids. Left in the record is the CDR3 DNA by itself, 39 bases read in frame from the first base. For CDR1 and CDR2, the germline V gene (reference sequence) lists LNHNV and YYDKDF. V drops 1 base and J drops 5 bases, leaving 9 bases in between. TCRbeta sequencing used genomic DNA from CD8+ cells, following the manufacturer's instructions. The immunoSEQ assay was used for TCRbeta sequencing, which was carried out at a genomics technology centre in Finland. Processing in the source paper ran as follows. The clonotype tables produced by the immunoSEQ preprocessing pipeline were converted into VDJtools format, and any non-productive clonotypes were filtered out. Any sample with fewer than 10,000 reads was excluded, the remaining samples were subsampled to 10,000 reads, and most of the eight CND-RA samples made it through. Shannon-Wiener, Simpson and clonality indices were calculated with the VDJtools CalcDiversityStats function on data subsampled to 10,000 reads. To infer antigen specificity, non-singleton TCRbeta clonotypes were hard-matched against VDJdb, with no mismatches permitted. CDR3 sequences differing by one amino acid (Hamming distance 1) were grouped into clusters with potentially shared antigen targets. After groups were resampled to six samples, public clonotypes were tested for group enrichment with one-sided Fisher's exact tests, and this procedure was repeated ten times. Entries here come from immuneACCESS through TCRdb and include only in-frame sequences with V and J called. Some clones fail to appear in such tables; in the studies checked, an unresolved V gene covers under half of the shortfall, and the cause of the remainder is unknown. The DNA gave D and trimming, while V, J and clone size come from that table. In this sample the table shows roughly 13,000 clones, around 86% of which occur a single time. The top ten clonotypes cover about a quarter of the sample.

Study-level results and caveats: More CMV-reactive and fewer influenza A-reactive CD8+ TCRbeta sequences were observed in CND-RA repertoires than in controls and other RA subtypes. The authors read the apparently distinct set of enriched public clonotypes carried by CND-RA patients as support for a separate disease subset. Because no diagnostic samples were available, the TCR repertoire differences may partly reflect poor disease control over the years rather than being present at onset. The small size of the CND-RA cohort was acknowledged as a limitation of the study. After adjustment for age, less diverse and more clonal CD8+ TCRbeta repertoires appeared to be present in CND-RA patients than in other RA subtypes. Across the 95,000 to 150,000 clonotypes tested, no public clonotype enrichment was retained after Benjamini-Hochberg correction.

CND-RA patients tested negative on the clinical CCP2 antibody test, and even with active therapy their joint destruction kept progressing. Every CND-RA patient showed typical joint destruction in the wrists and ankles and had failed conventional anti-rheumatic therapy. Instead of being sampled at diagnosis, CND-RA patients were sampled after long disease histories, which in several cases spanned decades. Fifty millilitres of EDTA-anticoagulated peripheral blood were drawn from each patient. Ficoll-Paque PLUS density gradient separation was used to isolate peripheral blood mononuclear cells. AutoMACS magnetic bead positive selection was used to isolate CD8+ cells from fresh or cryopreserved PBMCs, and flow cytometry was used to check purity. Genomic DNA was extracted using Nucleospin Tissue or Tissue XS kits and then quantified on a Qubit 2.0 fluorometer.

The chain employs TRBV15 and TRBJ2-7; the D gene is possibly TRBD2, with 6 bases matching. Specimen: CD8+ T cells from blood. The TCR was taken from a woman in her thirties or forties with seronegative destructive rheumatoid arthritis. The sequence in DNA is TGTGCCACCAGCAGAGTTTGGGGGGACGAGCAGTACGTC. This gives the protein CATSRVWGDEQYV.